The 2 T cell receptor beta chains given below trace back to one sample, sequenced in a study of CD8+CD57+ T cells in acquired aplastic anemia. All sequencing subjects had displayed CD8+CD57+ cell expansion on flow cytometry. Investigators profiled TCR beta VDJ and CDR3 from genomic DNA template. Using its own MiXCR run on the reads, TCRdb lists one record per CDR3 protein. Of 200,000 or so distinct CDR3 sequences in the sample, over 40% were seen once. What was sequenced was sorted CD4+, CD8+, or CD8+CD57+ T cells (not recorded which) from PBMCs. The receptors come from a human donor with aplastic anemia.

In this sample, this clonotype turned up once. A much larger clonotype is one base distant, so this may be a read error. The J gene is TRBJ1-2, the V gene TRBV10-3, with D perhaps TRBD1 (5 bases). The germline V gene encodes CDR1 ENHRY and CDR2 SYGVKD. Trimming pared 5 bases from V and 8 bases from J, leaving 18 bases between. This CDR3 region has 14 residues. The CDR3 region is CAISRLGGEGGYTF. The CDR3, as DNA: TGTGCCATCAGTCGACTCGGGGGGGAGGGGGGCTACACCTTC.

A single count supports this clonotype. The chain joins TRBV5-5 to TRBJ2-5; 7 nucleotides align to TRBD2. The CDR3 sequence is 15 residues long. Trimming at V came to 7 bases and at J to 0 bases, leaving 9 bases not matched to a gene. Germline V CDR1 and CDR2: SGHKS, YYEKEE (reference sequence). CDR3 DNA: TGTGCCAGCGGCCCGGGGGGTGGGTACCAAGAGACCCAGTACTTC. Translated: CASGPGGGYQETQYF.